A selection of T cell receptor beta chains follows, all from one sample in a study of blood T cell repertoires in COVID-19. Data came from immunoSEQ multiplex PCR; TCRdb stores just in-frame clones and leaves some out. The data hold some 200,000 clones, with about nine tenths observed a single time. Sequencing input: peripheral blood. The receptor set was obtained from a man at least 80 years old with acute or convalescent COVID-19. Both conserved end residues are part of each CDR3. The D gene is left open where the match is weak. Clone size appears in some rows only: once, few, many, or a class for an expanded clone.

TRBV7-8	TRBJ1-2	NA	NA	CASSPDYGGRGGYTF	TGTGCCAGCAGCCCCGATTACGGGGGTCGAGGAGGCTACACCTTC
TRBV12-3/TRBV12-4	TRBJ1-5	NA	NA	CASTGDSNQPQHF	TGTGCCAGCACAGGGGATAGCAATCAGCCCCAGCATTTT
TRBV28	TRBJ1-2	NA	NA	CASKSGGGQMWYGYTF	TGTGCCAGCAAATCGGGTGGGGGACAAATGTGGTATGGCTACACCTTC
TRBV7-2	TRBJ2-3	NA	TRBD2	CASRLGLAGGTDTQYF	TGTGCCAGCAGATTGGGACTAGCGGGAGGGACAGATACGCAGTATTTT
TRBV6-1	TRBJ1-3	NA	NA	CASSEEARNTIYF	TGTGCCAGCAGTGAAGAAGCCAGAAACACCATATATTTT
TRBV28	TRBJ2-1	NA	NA	CASSKIDWYNEQFF	TGTGCCAGCAGTAAAATAGACTGGTACAATGAGCAGTTCTTC
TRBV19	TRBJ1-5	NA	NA	CASSITPSGPQHF	TGTGCCAGTAGTATAACGCCGTCCGGGCCCCAGCATTTT
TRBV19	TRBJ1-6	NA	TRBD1	CASSRRGTGGSPLHF	TGTGCCAGTAGCCGTCGCGGGACAGGGGGGTCACCCCTCCACTTT
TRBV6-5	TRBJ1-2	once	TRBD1	CASSYGRGLGYTF	TGTGCCAGCAGTTACGGCAGGGGGCTTGGCTACACCTTC
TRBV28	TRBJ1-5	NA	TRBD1	CASGQGPQNQPQHF	TGTGCCAGCGGACAGGGGCCTCAAAATCAGCCCCAGCATTTT
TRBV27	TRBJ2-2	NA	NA	CASSWWDSTGELFF	TGTGCCAGCAGTTGGTGGGACTCCACCGGGGAGCTGTTTTTT
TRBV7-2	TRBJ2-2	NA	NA	CASSYRSSTGELFF	TGTGCCAGCAGCTATCGGTCTAGCACCGGGGAGCTGTTTTTT
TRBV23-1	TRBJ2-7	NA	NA	CASSQSREGVVSWDYEQYF	TGCGCCAGCAGTCAATCCCGAGAGGGAGTGGTCTCGTGGGACTACGAGCAGTACTTC
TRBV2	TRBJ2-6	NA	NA	CASRPDSGANVLTF	TGTGCCAGCAGGCCAGACTCTGGGGCCAACGTCCTGACTTTC
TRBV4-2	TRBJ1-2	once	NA	CASSQDLGAGQFFYGYTF	TGTGCCAGCAGCCAAGATCTTGGGGCAGGGCAATTCTTCTATGGCTACACCTTC
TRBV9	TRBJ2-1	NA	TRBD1	CASSADRVSYNEQFF	TGTGCCAGCAGCGCAGACAGGGTGTCCTACAATGAGCAGTTCTTC
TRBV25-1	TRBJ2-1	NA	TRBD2	CASSASGRAHNEQFF	TGTGCCAGCAGTGCTAGCGGGAGGGCTCACAATGAGCAGTTCTTC
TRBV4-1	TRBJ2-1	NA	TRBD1	CASSQLKDRGRREQFF	TGCGCCAGCAGCCAACTAAAGGACAGGGGGCGTCGTGAGCAGTTCTTC
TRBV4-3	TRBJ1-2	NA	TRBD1	CASSPQQGQRYGYTF	TGCGCCAGCAGCCCCCAACAGGGACAGCGCTATGGCTACACCTTC
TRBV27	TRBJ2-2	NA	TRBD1	CASTTGSNGELFF	TGTGCCAGCACGACAGGGTCTAACGGGGAGCTGTTTTTT
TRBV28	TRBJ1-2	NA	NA	CASSSIYGYTF	TGTGCCAGCAGTTCAATTTATGGCTACACCTTC
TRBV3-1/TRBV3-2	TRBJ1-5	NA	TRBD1	CASSQDLGQGGQPQHF	TGTGCCAGCAGCCAAGATCTGGGACAGGGAGGTCAGCCCCAGCATTTT
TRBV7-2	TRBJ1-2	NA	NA	CASSSSGREAYGYTF	TGTGCCAGCAGCTCATCAGGTCGGGAAGCCTATGGCTACACCTTC
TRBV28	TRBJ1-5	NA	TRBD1	CASTGQGANQPQHF	TGTGCCAGCACGGGACAGGGGGCTAATCAGCCCCAGCATTTT
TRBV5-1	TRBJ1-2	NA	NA	CASSSGQFYGYTF	TGCGCCAGCAGCTCCGGACAGTTCTATGGCTACACCTTC
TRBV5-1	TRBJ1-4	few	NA	CASSLDLSVAGRKLFF	TGCGCCAGCAGCTTGGATCTTTCGGTAGCGGGACGAAAACTGTTTTTT
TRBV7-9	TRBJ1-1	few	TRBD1	CASSLHYLDRGRPEAFF	TGTGCCAGCAGCTTACACTACCTGGACAGGGGGCGACCTGAAGCTTTCTTT
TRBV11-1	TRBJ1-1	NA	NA	CASSWGVVTEAFF	TGTGCCAGCAGCTGGGGGGTGGTCACTGAAGCTTTCTTT
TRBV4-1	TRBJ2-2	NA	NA	CASSKEGLLAGELFF	TGCGCCAGCAGCAAGGAGGGACTTCTGGCCGGGGAGCTGTTTTTT
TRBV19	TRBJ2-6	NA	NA	CASSTAIRGSGANVLTF	TGTGCCAGTAGTACCGCTATAAGAGGCTCTGGGGCCAACGTCCTGACTTTC
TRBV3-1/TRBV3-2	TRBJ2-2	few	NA	CASSQNQITGELFF	TGTGCCAGCAGCCAAAACCAGATCACCGGGGAGCTGTTTTTT
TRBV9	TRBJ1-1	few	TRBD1	CASSVTPTGIGTEAFF	TGTGCCAGCAGCGTAACCCCGACAGGGATTGGCACTGAAGCTTTCTTT
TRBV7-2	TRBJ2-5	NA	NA	CASSLAGPQETQYF	TGTGCCAGCAGCTTGGCTGGTCCCCAAGAGACCCAGTACTTC
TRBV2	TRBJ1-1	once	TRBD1	CASSESRGLTEAFF	TGTGCCAGCAGTGAAAGCAGGGGGCTGACTGAAGCTTTCTTT
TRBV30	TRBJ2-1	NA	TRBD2	CAWKRGPSYNEQFF	TGTGCCTGGAAGCGGGGGCCCTCCTACAATGAGCAGTTCTTC
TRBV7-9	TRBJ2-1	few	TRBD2	CASRTSGSSYEQFF	TGTGCCAGCAGAACTAGCGGGAGTTCCTATGAGCAGTTCTTC
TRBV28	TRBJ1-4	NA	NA	CASSSPGAPRKWVFF	TGTGCCAGCAGTTCCCCAGGGGCGCCCCGAAAATGGGTGTTTTTT
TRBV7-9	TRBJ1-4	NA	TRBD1	CASSQTDRGRGEKLFF	TGTGCCAGCAGCCAGACCGACAGGGGACGTGGAGAAAAACTGTTTTTT
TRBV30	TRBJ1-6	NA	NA	CAWSVMGQVQSPLHF	TGTGCCTGGAGTGTAATGGGACAAGTGCAATCACCCCTCCACTTT
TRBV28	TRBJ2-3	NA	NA	CASSLPYSPGTDTQYF	TGTGCCAGCAGTTTACCTTACAGCCCGGGCACAGATACGCAGTATTTT
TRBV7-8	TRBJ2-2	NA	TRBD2	CASRPRGSGSSVGELFF	TGTGCCAGCAGACCACGTGGGAGCGGGAGTTCGGTCGGGGAGCTGTTTTTT
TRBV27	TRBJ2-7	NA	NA	CASSFRAGILYEQYF	TGTGCCAGCAGTTTTCGCGCAGGGATCCTCTACGAGCAGTACTTC
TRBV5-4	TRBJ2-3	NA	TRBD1	CASSRRTGVNADTQYF	TGTGCCAGCAGCCGAAGAACAGGGGTTAACGCAGATACGCAGTATTTT